At least ten counts were recorded for the clone carrying this T cell receptor (beta chain). Its matching antigen is unknown. The data originate from a study of CD8 T cells in ankylosing spondylitis. The CDR3 extends over 14 amino acids. CDR1 and CDR2 (germline): SGHDN, FVKESK. V lost 4 bases, J lost 2 bases, and 3 bases stayed unmatched. Library preparation for TCR beta used quantitative 5'-RACE with molecular barcodes. In TCRdb, the 5' RACE reads were re-called with MiXCR into one record per CDR3 protein. Found here are tens of thousands of distinct CDR3 sequences, more than 8.5% of them singletons; the top ten hold about a third. Overall study results and limits: Fewer than ten highly homologous variants made up a TCR beta motif that seemed to typify ankylosing spondylitis blood.

The source of this sequence is a male donor with ankylosing spondylitis. The V gene is TRBV14, the J gene TRBJ2-3; 7 positions match TRBD1. Sequenced input: blood, either unsorted or a sorted T cell fraction (not recorded which). CDR3: CASSPTGTTDTQYF. Written as DNA, the CDR3 is TGTGCCAGCAGCCCGACAGGGACCACAGATACGCAGTATTTT.